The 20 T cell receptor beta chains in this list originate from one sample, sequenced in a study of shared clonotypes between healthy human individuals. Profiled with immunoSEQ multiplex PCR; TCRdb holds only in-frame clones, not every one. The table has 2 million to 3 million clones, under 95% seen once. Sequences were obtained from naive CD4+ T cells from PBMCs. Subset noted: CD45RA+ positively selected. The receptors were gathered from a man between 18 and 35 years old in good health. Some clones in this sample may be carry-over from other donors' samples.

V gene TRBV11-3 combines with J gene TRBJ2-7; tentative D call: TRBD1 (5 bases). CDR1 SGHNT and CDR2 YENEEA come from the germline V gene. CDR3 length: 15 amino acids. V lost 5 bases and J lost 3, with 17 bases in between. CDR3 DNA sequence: TGTGCCAGCAGCCCCGGGTGGCAGGGCGACTACGAGCAGTACTTC. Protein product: CASSPGWQGDYEQYF.

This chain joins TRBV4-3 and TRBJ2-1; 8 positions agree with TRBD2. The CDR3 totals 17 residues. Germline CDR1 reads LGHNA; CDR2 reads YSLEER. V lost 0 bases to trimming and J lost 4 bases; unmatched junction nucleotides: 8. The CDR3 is CASSQDKGTSGYNEQFF. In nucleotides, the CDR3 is TGCGCCAGCAGCCAAGATAAAGGTACTAGCGGTTACAATGAGCAGTTCTTC.

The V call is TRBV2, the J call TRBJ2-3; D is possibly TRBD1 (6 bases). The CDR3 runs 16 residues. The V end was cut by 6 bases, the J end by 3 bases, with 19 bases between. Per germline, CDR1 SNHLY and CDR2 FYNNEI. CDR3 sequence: CASSLLGGSATDTQYF. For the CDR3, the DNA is TGTGCCAGCAGCCTTTTAGGGGGTTCTGCAACAGATACGCAGTATTTT.

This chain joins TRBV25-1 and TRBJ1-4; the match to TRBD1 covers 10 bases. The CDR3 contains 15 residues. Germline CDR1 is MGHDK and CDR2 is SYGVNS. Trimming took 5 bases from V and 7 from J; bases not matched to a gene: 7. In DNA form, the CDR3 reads TGTGCCAGCAGTAGAATAAGGACAGGGGGTGAAAAACTGTTTTTT. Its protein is CASSRIRTGGEKLFF.

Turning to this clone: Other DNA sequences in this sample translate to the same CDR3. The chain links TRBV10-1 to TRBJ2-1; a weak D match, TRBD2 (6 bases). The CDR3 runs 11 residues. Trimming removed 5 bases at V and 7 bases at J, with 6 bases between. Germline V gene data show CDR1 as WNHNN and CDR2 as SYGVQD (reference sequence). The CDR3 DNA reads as TGCGCCAGCAGTCGGGGGAATGAGCAGTTCTTC. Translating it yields CASSRGNEQFF.

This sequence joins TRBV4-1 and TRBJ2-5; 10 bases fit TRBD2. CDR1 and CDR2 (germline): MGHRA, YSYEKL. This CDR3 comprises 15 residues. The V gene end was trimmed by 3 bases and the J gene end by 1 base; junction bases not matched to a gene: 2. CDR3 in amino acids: CASSQGTSVQETQYF. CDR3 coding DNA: TGCGCCAGCAGCCAGGGGACTAGCGTCCAAGAGACCCAGTACTTC.

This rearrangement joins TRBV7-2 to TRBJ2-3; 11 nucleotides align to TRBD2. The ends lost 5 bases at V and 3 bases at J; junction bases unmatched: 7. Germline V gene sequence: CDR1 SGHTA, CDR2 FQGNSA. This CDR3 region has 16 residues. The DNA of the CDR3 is TGTGCCAGCAGCCCGCTACTAGCGGGAGCGACAGATACGCAGTATTTT. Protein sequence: CASSPLLAGATDTQYF.

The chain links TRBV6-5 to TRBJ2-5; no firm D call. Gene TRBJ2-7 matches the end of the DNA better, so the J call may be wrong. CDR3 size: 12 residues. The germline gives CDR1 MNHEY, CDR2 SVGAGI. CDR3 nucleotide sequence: TGTGCCAGCAGTCCCCACTCCTACGAGCAGTACTTC. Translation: CASSPHSYEQYF.

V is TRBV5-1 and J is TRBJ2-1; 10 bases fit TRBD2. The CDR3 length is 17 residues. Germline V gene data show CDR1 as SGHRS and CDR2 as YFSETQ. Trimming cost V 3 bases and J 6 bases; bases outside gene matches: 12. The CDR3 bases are TGCGCCAGCAGCTCGGGGTCTCTAGCGGGAGTTCGCAATGAGCAGTTCTTC. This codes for CASSSGSLAGVRNEQFF. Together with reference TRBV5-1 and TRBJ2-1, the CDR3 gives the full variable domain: KAGVTQTPRYLIKTRGQQVTLSCSPISGHRSVSWYQQTPGQGLQFLFEYFSETQRNKGNFPGRFSGRQFSNSRSEMNVSTLELGDSALYLCASSSGSLAGVRNEQFFGPGTRLTVL.

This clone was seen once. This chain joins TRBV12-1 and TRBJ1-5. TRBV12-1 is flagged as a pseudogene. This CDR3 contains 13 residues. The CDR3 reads CASSRRGGQPQHF. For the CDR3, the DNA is TGTGCCAGCAGCCGGAGGGGCGGTCAGCCCCAGCATTTT.

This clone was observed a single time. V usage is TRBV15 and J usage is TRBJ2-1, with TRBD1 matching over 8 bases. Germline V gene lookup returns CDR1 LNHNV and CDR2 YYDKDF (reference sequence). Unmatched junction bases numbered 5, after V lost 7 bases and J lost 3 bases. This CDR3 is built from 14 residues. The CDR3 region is CATMPGQDYNEQFF. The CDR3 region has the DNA TGTGCCACCATGCCGGGACAGGACTACAATGAGCAGTTCTTC.

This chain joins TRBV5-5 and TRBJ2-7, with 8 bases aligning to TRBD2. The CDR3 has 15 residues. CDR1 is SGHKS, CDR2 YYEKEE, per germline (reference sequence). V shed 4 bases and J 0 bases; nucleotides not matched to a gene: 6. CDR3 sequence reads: CASSRGREDSYEQYF. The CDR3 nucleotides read TGTGCCAGCAGCCGGGGGCGGGAGGACTCCTACGAGCAGTACTTC.

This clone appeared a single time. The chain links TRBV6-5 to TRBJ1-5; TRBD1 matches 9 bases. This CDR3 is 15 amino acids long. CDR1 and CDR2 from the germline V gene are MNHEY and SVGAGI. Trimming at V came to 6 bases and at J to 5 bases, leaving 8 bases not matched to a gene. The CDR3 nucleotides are TGTGCCAGCAGGTCACAGGGGGCGCCGGATCAGCCCCAGCATTTT. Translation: CASRSQGAPDQPQHF.

The CDR3 region is CASSLGPGGYTEAFF. In DNA, the CDR3 is TGTGCCAGCAGCTTAGGACCTGGGGGTTACACTGAAGCTTTCTTT. V is TRBV13 and J is TRBJ1-1; possibly TRBD1 for D (5 bases). The germline V and J ends were trimmed by 0 bases and 3 bases, with 11 bases remaining between them. The germline gives CDR1 PRHDT, CDR2 FYEKMQ (reference sequence). The CDR3 is made up of 15 amino acids. The full variable domain, in which reference TRBV13 and TRBJ1-1 provide the parts outside the CDR3, is AAGVIQSPRHLIKEKRETATLKCYPIPRHDTVYWYQQGPGQDPQFLISFYEKMQSDKGSIPDRFSAQQFSDYHSELNMSSLELGDSALYFCASSLGPGGYTEAFFGQGTRLTVV.

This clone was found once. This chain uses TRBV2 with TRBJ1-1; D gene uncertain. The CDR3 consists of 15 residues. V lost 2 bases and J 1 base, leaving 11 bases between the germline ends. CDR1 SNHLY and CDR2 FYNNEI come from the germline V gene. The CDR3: CASSERVGRNTEAFF. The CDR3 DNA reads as TGTGCCAGCAGTGAAAGGGTGGGAAGGAACACTGAAGCTTTCTTT.

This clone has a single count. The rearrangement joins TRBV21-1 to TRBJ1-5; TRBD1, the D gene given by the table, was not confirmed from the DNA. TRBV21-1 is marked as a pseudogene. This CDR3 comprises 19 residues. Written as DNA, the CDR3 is TGTGCCAGCAGCAAAACGATCGGGACAGGGTTTAGTCGCAATCAGCCCCAGCATTTT. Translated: CASSKTIGTGFSRNQPQHF.

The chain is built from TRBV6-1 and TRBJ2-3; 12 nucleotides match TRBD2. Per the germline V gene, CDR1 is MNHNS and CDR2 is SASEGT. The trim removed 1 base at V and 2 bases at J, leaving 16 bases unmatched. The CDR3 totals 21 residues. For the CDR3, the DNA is TGTGCCAGCAGTGAAGGCCGTTCTAGCGGGAGGGCCCTCGGTCCCACAGATACGCAGTATTTT. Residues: CASSEGRSSGRALGPTDTQYF.

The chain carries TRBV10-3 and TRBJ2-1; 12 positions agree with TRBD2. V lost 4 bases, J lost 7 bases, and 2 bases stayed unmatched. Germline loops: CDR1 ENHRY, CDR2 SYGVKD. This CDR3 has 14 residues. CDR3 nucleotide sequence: TGTGCCATCAGTGGGACTAGCGGGACAAATGAGCAGTTCTTC. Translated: CAISGTSGTNEQFF.

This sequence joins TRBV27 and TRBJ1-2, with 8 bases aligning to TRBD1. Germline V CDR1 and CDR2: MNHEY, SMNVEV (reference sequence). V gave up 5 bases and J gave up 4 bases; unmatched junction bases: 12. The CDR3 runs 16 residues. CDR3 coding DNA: TGTGCCAGCAGTCCTTATCCCGGGACAGGCCGCTATGGCTACACCTTC. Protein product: CASSPYPGTGRYGYTF.

The CDR3 spells CASSLAWGSRSEKLFF. As DNA, the CDR3 is TGTGCCAGCAGCTTAGCGTGGGGGAGCCGTTCTGAAAAACTGTTTTTT. V is TRBV7-2 and J is TRBJ1-4; TRBD1 is a possible D gene (5 bases). The CDR3 spans 16 residues. Trimming pared 0 bases from V and 7 bases from J, leaving 15 bases between. The germline V gene encodes CDR1 SGHTA and CDR2 FQGNSA.